These 22 T cell receptor beta chains were sequenced from one sample in a study of CD8+ T cells in alopecia areata. After isolation, RNA underwent reverse transcription to generate cDNA as the sequencing template. The data were produced by immunoSEQ multiplex PCR, yet TCRdb's version contains in-frame clones alone and is incomplete. The data contain 140,000 to 150,000 clones, around three fifths of them seen just once; the ten biggest clones take up under 8%. The sequenced sample was CD4+ T cells sorted from blood, obtained at week 0. The receptors were sampled from a human donor with alopecia areata.

V and J are TRBV30 and TRBJ2-1, with D perhaps matching TRBD1 or TRBD2 (5 bases each). The germline V gene encodes CDR1 GTSNPN and CDR2 SVGIG (reference sequence). V was trimmed by 0 bases and J by 7 bases, leaving 16 bases between them. The CDR3 runs 15 residues. This chain's CDR3 is CAWSVLNGAVNEQFF. Written as DNA, the CDR3 is TGTGCCTGGAGTGTACTAAACGGGGCCGTGAATGAGCAGTTCTTC.

V and J are TRBV29-1 and TRBJ2-4; D tentatively fits TRBD1 or TRBD2 (7 bases each). The CDR3 length is 17 residues. The ends were cut back, 6 bases at V and 0 bases at J, with 21 bases in the middle. Per the germline V gene, CDR1 is SQVTM and CDR2 is ANQGSEA. The CDR3 DNA follows: TGCAGCGTCGTGCCCAGGGGGGGGTTCCAAGCCAAAAACATTCAGTACTTC. It encodes CSVVPRGGFQAKNIQYF.

The chain joins TRBV29-1 to TRBJ1-1; perhaps TRBD1 as D (6 bases). V gave up 5 bases and J gave up 0 bases, with 13 bases separating them. CDR1 and CDR2 (germline): SQVTM, ANQGSEA. This CDR3 spans 14 amino acids. CDR3 sequence: CSVPSQGMNTEAFF. The CDR3, as DNA: TGCAGCGTTCCCTCCCAGGGGATGAACACTGAAGCTTTCTTT.

The genes are TRBV2 and TRBJ2-1; TRBD1 is a possible D gene (5 bases). CDR1 is SNHLY and CDR2 is FYNNEI in the germline V gene. Trimming cost V 7 bases and J 1 base, with 5 bases left between them. The CDR3 length is 12 residues. CDR3 DNA sequence: TGTGCCAGCAAGGGGTCCTACAATGAGCAGTTCTTC. It codes for CASKGSYNEQFF.

This chain uses TRBV6-5 with TRBJ1-6; 10 nucleotides agree with TRBD1. In germline, CDR1 is MNHEY, CDR2 SVGAGI. The V and J ends lost 6 bases and 9 bases, in that order; junction bases with no gene match: 8. This CDR3 spans 15 amino acids. CDR3 coding DNA: TGTGCCAGCAGAAAACCGGGACAGGGGTCTTCACCCCTCCACTTT. The encoded protein is CASRKPGQGSSPLHF.

CDR3 region: CASSEQLAGENIQYF. The CDR3 DNA sequence: TGTGCCAGCAGTGAGCAGTTAGCGGGGGAAAACATTCAGTACTTC. The V and J genes are TRBV2 and TRBJ2-4; 9 bases align to TRBD2. Per germline, CDR1 SNHLY and CDR2 FYNNEI. CDR3 size: 15 residues. The V and J ends lost 3 bases and 5 bases, in that order; junction bases with no gene match: 5.

This clone was observed a few times. This chain's CDR3 is CASSPELNYGYTF. CDR3 in DNA: TGTGCCAGCAGCCCCGAGTTGAACTATGGCTACACCTTC. This chain links TRBV14 with TRBJ1-2, with D unclear. CDR3 length: 13 residues. Per the germline V gene, CDR1 is SGHDN and CDR2 is FVKESK. The V end lost 4 bases, the J end lost 2 bases, and 8 bases lay between the germline ends.

This clone came up a few times. The V and J genes are TRBV30 and TRBJ2-2; D is unclear. The CDR3 length is 14 residues. Trimming removed 4 bases from V and 6 bases from J, with 15 bases in between. Germline loops: CDR1 GTSNPN, CDR2 SVGIG (reference sequence). The CDR3 nucleotides are TGTGCCTGGATAAAACAAATTGACTCCGGGGAGCTGTTTTTT. Amino acid sequence: CAWIKQIDSGELFF.

The J gene is TRBJ2-1, the V gene TRBV4-3; 10 positions agree with TRBD2. The CDR3 runs to 17 residues. Germline CDR1 LGHNA, CDR2 YSLEER. Losses at the gene ends were 2 bases for V and 0 bases for J; bases not matched to a gene: 4. In nucleotides, the CDR3 is TGCGCCAGCAGCCAACATAGCGGGGGGAGCTCCTACAATGAGCAGTTCTTC. It translates to CASSQHSGGSSYNEQFF.

This sequence joins TRBV7-9 and TRBJ2-7; a possible D gene is TRBD1 (5 bases). The CDR3 extends over 13 amino acids. Germline loops: CDR1 SEHNR, CDR2 FQNEAQ (reference sequence). With 3 bases removed from V and 1 base from J, the gap between germline ends came to 7 bases. CDR3 in amino acids: CASSLDISYEQYF. In DNA, the CDR3 is TGTGCCAGCAGCTTGGACATATCCTACGAGCAGTACTTC.

This chain links TRBV7-9 with TRBJ1-6; possible D gene TRBD1, 6 bases. The CDR3 loop spans 17 amino acids. The V end was cut by 5 bases, the J end by 9 bases, with 23 bases between. Germline V CDR1 and CDR2: SEHNR, FQNEAQ (reference sequence). In DNA, the CDR3 is TGTGCCAGCAGCCGTAGCGGCGTACAGGGAATGTTTTCACCCCTCCACTTT. Encoded protein: CASSRSGVQGMFSPLHF.

The chain has TRBV30 and TRBJ1-2; D might be TRBD1 (5 bases). Per the germline V gene, CDR1 is GTSNPN and CDR2 is SVGIG (reference sequence). V lost 4 bases, J lost 4 bases, and 13 bases lay in between. The CDR3 loop spans 13 amino acids. The CDR3 region has the DNA TGTGCCTGGACCCGGGGCGGGAGCTATGGCTACACCTTC. Amino acids: CAWTRGGSYGYTF.

Comments on this clone: Other DNA sequences in the sample encode the same CDR3. This chain joins TRBV6-5 and TRBJ1-1; D ambiguous. Per germline, CDR1 MNHEY and CDR2 SVGAGI. Trimming removed 0 bases at V and 7 bases at J, with 9 bases between. The CDR3 consists of 13 residues. CDR3 amino acids: CASSYSVGVEAFF. The CDR3 DNA reads TGTGCCAGCAGTTACTCCGTCGGGGTTGAAGCTTTCTTT.

This chain links TRBV11-2 with TRBJ2-3, with D perhaps being TRBD1 or TRBD2 (6 bases each). Trimming left V 11 bases short and J 3 bases short, with 12 bases between. The CDR3 contains 12 residues. Germline lookup yields CDR1 SGHAT and CDR2 FQNNGV. CDR3 sequence: CAAGGGTDTQYF. The CDR3 nucleotides read TGTGCCGCCGGGGGCGGGACAGATACGCAGTATTTT.

The V call is TRBV30, the J call TRBJ1-5; D not resolved. This CDR3 contains 12 residues. CDR1 is GTSNPN, CDR2 SVGIG, per germline (reference sequence). V was trimmed by 8 bases and J by 7 bases, leaving 15 bases between them. CDR3 loop: CAACGEGQPQHF. The CDR3 DNA reads TGTGCCGCGTGCGGGGAGGGCCAGCCCCAGCATTTT.

This clone came up once. The chain uses TRBV30 and TRBJ1-1; unclear D gene. Between the trimmed V and J ends, which lost 4 bases and 2 bases, there was a span of 11 bases. Per germline, CDR1 GTSNPN and CDR2 SVGIG (reference sequence). This CDR3 has 13 residues. The CDR3: CAWKRLGNTEAFF. The CDR3 bases are TGTGCCTGGAAGCGGTTAGGAAACACTGAAGCTTTCTTT.

The gene calls are TRBV29-1 and TRBJ2-1, with 7 bases that match TRBD2. V gave up 8 bases and J gave up 3 bases; unmatched junction bases: 10. Per germline, CDR1 SQVTM and CDR2 ANQGSEA. The CDR3 contains 14 residues. The CDR3 here is CSIRRGGNYNEQFF. CDR3 coding DNA: TGCAGCATTAGGCGGGGAGGGAACTACAATGAGCAGTTCTTC.

The V and J genes are TRBV6-5 and TRBJ2-7, with 9 nucleotides matching TRBD2. The V segment lost 6 bases and the J segment 7 bases; nucleotides outside the gene matches: 10. CDR3 length: 14 residues. The germline V gene has CDR1 MNHEY and CDR2 SVGAGI. CDR3 sequence reads: CASSQSGGSGEQYF. The DNA of the CDR3 is TGTGCCAGCAGCCAGAGCGGGGGGTCGGGGGAGCAGTACTTC.

V gene TRBV5-6 combines with J gene TRBJ1-6; D remains ambiguous. This CDR3 is 16 amino acids long. Germline V gene data show CDR1 as SGHDT and CDR2 as YYEEEE. Trimming shortened V by 0 bases and J by 7 bases, and 14 bases separated the two germline ends. The CDR3 nucleotides are TGTGCCAGCAGCTTGGACAGTACCCTTCCGAATTCACCCCTCCACTTT. This sequence encodes CASSLDSTLPNSPLHF.

This chain joins TRBV6-6 and TRBJ2-5; D might be TRBD2 (7 bases). Trimming cost V 2 bases and J 5 bases, with 12 bases left between them. This CDR3 is built from 14 residues. Germline V gives CDR1 MNHNY, CDR2 SVGAGI (reference sequence). The chain's CDR3 is CASSYGGAEETQYF. CDR3 DNA: TGTGCCAGCAGTTACGGGGGGGCCGAGGAGACCCAGTACTTC.

CDR3 bases: TGTGCCAGCAGCAATGAATGGACAGGGGATGAGCAGTTCTTC. Encoded protein: CASSNEWTGDEQFF. This rearrangement joins TRBV7-9 to TRBJ2-1; 9 nucleotides align to TRBD1. Germline V gene sequence: CDR1 SEHNR, CDR2 FQNEAQ (reference sequence). V lost 5 bases, J lost 8 bases, and 7 bases stayed unmatched. CDR3 size: 14 residues.

The rearrangement links TRBV20-1 to TRBJ2-1; perhaps TRBD2 as D (5 bases). Trimming left V 6 bases short and J 6 bases short, with 9 bases between. CDR3 length equals 11 residues. The germline V gene has CDR1 DFQATT and CDR2 SNEGSKA (reference sequence). The CDR3 here is CSARGSNEQFF. Written as DNA, the CDR3 is TGCAGTGCCCGGGGTAGCAATGAGCAGTTCTTC.